The 30 T cell receptor beta chains reported below all come from one sample, sequenced in a study of monozygotic twins with inflammatory bowel disease. TCRdb re-called the 5' RACE reads and catalogs CDR3 proteins one per entry, DNA excluded. The sample yields over 350,000 distinct CDR3 sequences, of which the top ten take up around 2.6%. The sample consisted of blood. The source is a human donor with ulcerative colitis or Crohn's disease, or a healthy co-twin of an affected twin (not recorded which).

The chain carries TRBV5-1 and TRBJ2-7; TCRdb designates TRBD2, a call that cannot be tested without DNA. The CDR3 extends over 14 amino acids. Germline-derived CDR1 and CDR2 are SGHRS and YFSETQ. This CDR3 is CASSPGTLNYEQYF.

The chain has TRBV12-3 or TRBV12-4 and TRBJ1-5. This CDR3 contains 13 residues. CDR3 protein: CATTGQYNQPQHF.

J is TRBJ2-2 and V is TRBV5-1; absent DNA, TCRdb's TRBD2 call cannot be checked. The CDR3 totals 18 residues. The germline V gene has CDR1 SGHRS and CDR2 YFSETQ. This CDR3 reads CASSLWASGGPSSGELFF.

The rearrangement links TRBV2 to TRBJ2-5; TCRdb gives TRBD2 as the D gene, but with no DNA this cannot be confirmed. The CDR3 is 14 residues long. Per the germline V gene, CDR1 is SNHLY and CDR2 is FYNNEI. CDR3 sequence: CASTGRPGEETQYF.

This chain connects TRBV21-1 to TRBJ1-3. TRBV21-1 is an annotated pseudogene. The length of the CDR3 is 15 residues. The chain's CDR3 is CASSKGRGSEKTIYF.

The CDR3 is CASSQGPANTGELFF. This sequence joins TRBV7-2 and TRBJ2-2; TCRdb indicates TRBD2, and absent DNA this call remains unverified. The germline V gene has CDR1 SGHTA and CDR2 FQGNSA. There are 15 residues in the CDR3.

CDR3 sequence reads: CASSQEGGGGSYEQYF. The chain combines TRBV4-2 with TRBJ2-7; TCRdb names TRBD2, which stays unverified in the absence of DNA. CDR1 LGHNA and CDR2 YNFKEQ come from the germline V gene. The CDR3 consists of 16 residues.

This sequence joins TRBV6-2 or TRBV6-3 and TRBJ1-5. CDR1 and CDR2 (germline): MNHEY, SVGEGT. The CDR3 is 13 residues long. The CDR3: CASSHRTNQPQHF.

This chain connects TRBV5-6 to TRBJ1-4; TCRdb indicates TRBD1, and absent DNA this call remains unverified. CDR1 SGHDT and CDR2 YYEEEE come from the germline V gene. The CDR3 has 14 amino acids. CDR3 amino acids: CASSLKGAREKLFF.

The chain joins TRBV20-1 to TRBJ2-7; TCRdb picks TRBD1, but there is no DNA to check that call. This CDR3 is 13 amino acids long. Germline lookup yields CDR1 DFQATT and CDR2 SNEGSKA (reference sequence). CDR3 sequence: CSARARGAYEQYF.

The rearrangement joins TRBV13 to TRBJ2-3. Per the germline V gene, CDR1 is PRHDT and CDR2 is FYEKMQ (reference sequence). CDR3 length: 14 amino acids. The CDR3 sequence is CASSLGSGADTQYF.

The rearrangement joins TRBV7-2 to TRBJ1-5. Germline loops: CDR1 SGHTA, CDR2 FQGNSA. The length of the CDR3 is 14 residues. The CDR3 reads CASSRPTSNQPQHF.

V is TRBV27 and J is TRBJ2-5; TCRdb indicates TRBD1, and absent DNA this call remains unverified. The germline V gene encodes CDR1 MNHEY and CDR2 SMNVEV (reference sequence). The CDR3 loop spans 14 amino acids. CDR3 sequence reads: CASSPLGRSETQYF.

The chain has TRBV29-1 and TRBJ2-2; TCRdb's assignment of TRBD1 cannot be checked, as there is no DNA. This CDR3 comprises 14 residues. Germline CDR1 is SQVTM and CDR2 is ANQGSEA. The CDR3 region is CSVNRDHRGGELFF.

The CDR3 protein is CASSLTGVGEQYF. This chain uses TRBV5-1 with TRBJ2-7; TCRdb reports TRBD1, a call that lacks DNA to check it against. The germline gives CDR1 SGHRS, CDR2 YFSETQ. The CDR3 runs 13 residues.

The genes are TRBV29-1 and TRBJ2-1; TCRdb indicates TRBD2, and absent DNA this call remains unverified. CDR1 is SQVTM, CDR2 ANQGSEA, per germline. CDR3 length: 12 amino acids. The CDR3 sequence is CSVEQPGGQQFF.

V usage is TRBV5-1 and J usage is TRBJ2-2. CDR3 length equals 15 residues. CDR1 SGHRS and CDR2 YFSETQ come from the germline V gene. The CDR3 reads CASRRFLANTGELFF.

The CDR3 spells CASRSNRGPQETQYF. The chain combines TRBV12-3 or TRBV12-4 with TRBJ2-5; the D gene TCRdb calls, TRBD1, cannot be checked with no DNA. The CDR3 is made up of 15 amino acids.

The chain links TRBV24-1 to TRBJ2-3; TCRdb's D gene call, TRBD2, goes unchecked for lack of DNA. This CDR3 spans 17 amino acids. The germline V gene has CDR1 KGHDR and CDR2 SFDVKD. This chain's CDR3 is CATSDGLAGGTTDTQYF.

V is TRBV18 and J is TRBJ1-5. The CDR3 extends over 14 amino acids. Germline CDR1 reads KGHSH; CDR2 reads LQKENI. The CDR3 here is CASSPDTSNQPQHF. Looking up the rest from reference TRBV18 and TRBJ1-5 gives the full variable domain: NAGVMQNPRHLVRRRGQEARLRCSPMKGHSHVYWYRQLPEEGLKFMVYLQKENIIDESGMPKERFSAEFPKEGPSILRIQQVVRGDSAAYFCASSPDTSNQPQHFGDGTRLSIL.

This chain connects TRBV20-1 to TRBJ1-5; with no DNA, the TCRdb D assignment of TRBD1 cannot be verified. The V gene's germline CDR1 is DFQATT and CDR2 SNEGSKA (reference sequence). This CDR3 has 15 residues. CDR3 sequence reads: CSARPDRASLQPQHF.

The chain joins TRBV5-1 to TRBJ2-5; without DNA, the TCRdb call of TRBD1 cannot be checked. CDR3 size: 15 residues. Germline values: CDR1 SGHRS, CDR2 YFSETQ. CDR3 sequence: CASSPGPNQKETQYF.

This sequence joins TRBV27 and TRBJ2-6; as DNA is missing, the TRBD1 call by TCRdb cannot be tested. Germline assignment: CDR1 MNHEY and CDR2 SMNVEV (reference sequence). The CDR3 has 18 amino acids. Here the CDR3 reads CASSGMEGAGSGANVLTF.

The chain uses TRBV6-1 and TRBJ2-1; there is no DNA to check the TCRdb D call of TRBD2. There are 14 residues in the CDR3. CDR1 MNHNS and CDR2 SASEGT come from the germline V gene. This chain's CDR3 is CASSEALGGNEQFF.

The V gene is TRBV12-3 or TRBV12-4, the J gene TRBJ2-7. This CDR3 region has 14 residues. The CDR3 reads CASTLGGSSYEQYF.

The V and J genes are TRBV12-3 or TRBV12-4 and TRBJ2-5; lacking DNA, the TRBD1 call made by TCRdb goes unchecked. CDR3 size: 14 residues. CDR3 amino acids: CASSSRTDKETQYF.

The genes are TRBV11-3 and TRBJ2-2. CDR3 length equals 13 residues. Germline CDR1 reads SGHNT; CDR2 reads YENEEA. CDR3 in amino acids: CASRKRNTGELFF.

The V call is TRBV3-1, the J call TRBJ2-5; TCRdb gives TRBD2 as the D gene, but with no DNA this cannot be confirmed. Germline-derived CDR1 and CDR2 are LGHDT and YNNKEL (reference sequence). The CDR3 runs to 14 residues. CDR3 in amino acids: CASSPTSAGETQYF.

V gene TRBV15 combines with J gene TRBJ2-5; TCRdb reports TRBD2, a call that lacks DNA to check it against. Germline values: CDR1 LNHNV, CDR2 YYDKDF (reference sequence). The CDR3 is 16 amino acids. The CDR3 spells CATSRGQRGGQETQYF.

The rearrangement links TRBV4-1 to TRBJ1-1. This CDR3 is 12 amino acids long. The germline gives CDR1 MGHRA, CDR2 YSYEKL. The CDR3 sequence is CASSQVAGEAFF.